This entry lists 26 T cell receptor beta chains sequenced from one sample in a study of T cells expressing NK-cell markers. After re-calling the 5' RACE reads, TCRdb lists one entry per CDR3 protein, DNA absent. In total, the table holds approximately 15,000 distinct CDR3 sequences. What was sequenced was blood T cells: a sorted CD56 or NKG2C T cell subset, CD4+ or CD8+ T cells, or bulk PBMC T cells (not recorded which). Receptors originate from a man aged 18-70 years in good health.

The chain joins TRBV7-2 to TRBJ1-1; TCRdb gives TRBD1 as the D gene, but with no DNA this cannot be confirmed. The CDR3 is made up of 13 amino acids. Germline CDR1 SGHTA, CDR2 FQGNSA. Here the CDR3 reads CASSPLSGTEAFF.

The V gene is TRBV5-1, the J gene TRBJ2-2. The germline V gene has CDR1 SGHRS and CDR2 YFSETQ. The CDR3 covers 12 residues. The CDR3 spells CASSLNTGELFF.

This chain joins TRBV19 and TRBJ2-1; TCRdb lists TRBD2, though no DNA is available to test this call. Germline V lookup: CDR1 LNHDA, CDR2 SQIVND (reference sequence). The CDR3 runs to 19 residues. The CDR3 sequence is CASSKRGPGLAGVLNEQFF.

The chain recombines TRBV29-1 with TRBJ2-7; TCRdb outputs TRBD2, but without DNA this stays unchecked. Germline CDR1 SQVTM, CDR2 ANQGSEA. The CDR3 runs 13 residues. The CDR3 sequence: CSVGLAGGGEQYF.

The chain joins TRBV12-3 or TRBV12-4 to TRBJ2-3. The CDR3 has 15 amino acids. Here the CDR3 reads CASSPTTQSTDTQYF.

The V call is TRBV12-3 or TRBV12-4, the J call TRBJ2-7; TCRdb lists TRBD1, though no DNA is available to test this call. The length of the CDR3 is 15 residues. The CDR3: CASSHDRGRTYEQYF.

This rearrangement joins TRBV7-7 to TRBJ2-2; TCRdb indicates TRBD1, and absent DNA this call remains unverified. There are 14 residues in the CDR3. Germline V gene sequence: CDR1 SSHAT, CDR2 FNYEAQ (reference sequence). CDR3 region: CASSYRDGTGELFF.

CDR3 loop: CASSLVAGQGYEQYF. This sequence joins TRBV5-6 and TRBJ2-7; no DNA is available, so the TRBD1 call from TCRdb remains unchecked. This CDR3 spans 15 amino acids. CDR1 is SGHDT, CDR2 YYEEEE, per germline.

The rearrangement links TRBV18 to TRBJ2-1. Germline V CDR1 and CDR2: KGHSH, LQKENI. The CDR3 loop spans 15 amino acids. CDR3 protein: CASSPPALMSNEQFF.

The chain recombines TRBV10-3 with TRBJ2-1; TCRdb's D call of TRBD2 is untestable without DNA. The CDR3 is 14 residues long. Germline V gene sequence: CDR1 ENHRY, CDR2 SYGVKD. CDR3 residues: CAISSSGEKNEQFF.

V and J are TRBV19 and TRBJ1-5; TCRdb designates TRBD1, a call that cannot be tested without DNA. The length of the CDR3 is 16 residues. Germline V CDR1 and CDR2: LNHDA, SQIVND (reference sequence). The CDR3 loop is CASSPPGGTSNQPQHF.

V gene TRBV7-7 combines with J gene TRBJ2-1; TCRdb gives TRBD2 as the D gene, but with no DNA this cannot be confirmed. Germline V gives CDR1 SSHAT, CDR2 FNYEAQ (reference sequence). This CDR3 has 18 residues. Here the CDR3 reads CASSRGGLAGLTYNEQFF.

The chain recombines TRBV12-3 or TRBV12-4 with TRBJ2-1. CDR3 length: 12 amino acids. CDR3 loop: CASSLSYNEQFF.

The chain combines TRBV27 with TRBJ2-7; the TCRdb call, TRBD2, lacks DNA for checking. Germline CDR1 MNHEY, CDR2 SMNVEV (reference sequence). CDR3 size: 16 residues. The CDR3 reads CASSKGLAGYAYEQYF.

The chain combines TRBV6-1 with TRBJ2-2. From germline, CDR1 is MNHNS and CDR2 SASEGT. The CDR3 is 13 residues long. The chain's CDR3 is CASIAEKTGELFF.

The chain uses TRBV12-3 or TRBV12-4 and TRBJ2-5; there is no DNA to check the TCRdb D call of TRBD2. The CDR3 length is 16 residues. Here the CDR3 reads CASSKTSGGAGETQYF.

The rearrangement links TRBV12-3 or TRBV12-4 to TRBJ2-3. The CDR3 runs to 15 residues. The CDR3 spells CASSFGLVHQDTQYF.

V and J are TRBV29-1 and TRBJ2-1; TCRdb returns TRBD2, unconfirmable since there is no DNA. CDR3 length equals 14 residues. Germline values: CDR1 SQVTM, CDR2 ANQGSEA. The CDR3 loop reads CSVSTQRGYNEQFF.

The chain links TRBV7-8 to TRBJ1-5; there is no DNA to check the TCRdb D call of TRBD1. CDR1 SGHVS and CDR2 FQNEAQ come from the germline V gene. CDR3 length: 18 amino acids. CDR3 loop: CASSPRDRRRMGNQPQHF.

The chain is built from TRBV20-1 and TRBJ2-3. Germline CDR1 is DFQATT and CDR2 is SNEGSKA (reference sequence). This CDR3 is 14 amino acids long. The chain's CDR3 is CSAISAHGRDTQYF.

The chain joins TRBV9 to TRBJ2-2. The CDR3 is 14 amino acids. The germline CDR1 and CDR2 sequences are SGDLS and YYNGEE. The CDR3 loop is CASSVRGNTGELFF.

The chain carries TRBV10-3 and TRBJ2-3; TCRdb's D call of TRBD1 is untestable without DNA. The V gene's germline CDR1 is ENHRY and CDR2 SYGVKD. The CDR3 contains 13 residues. The CDR3 is CAIRRGDADTQYF.

The chain recombines TRBV2 with TRBJ2-1; there is no DNA to check the TCRdb D call of TRBD2. This CDR3 region has 14 residues. The germline V gene encodes CDR1 SNHLY and CDR2 FYNNEI. CDR3 residues: CASSVGLAGYEQFF.

This sequence joins TRBV20-1 and TRBJ2-7; there is no DNA to check the TCRdb D call of TRBD2. Germline V gene sequence: CDR1 DFQATT, CDR2 SNEGSKA (reference sequence). The CDR3 spans 15 residues. This CDR3 reads CSARDPGLAGGEQYF.

The CDR3 loop is CASSHYLATDTQYF. This chain connects TRBV18 to TRBJ2-3. Per the germline V gene, CDR1 is KGHSH and CDR2 is LQKENI. CDR3 length: 14 residues.

CDR3 loop: CASSKFGTSGVASYEQYF. The V gene is TRBV19, the J gene TRBJ2-7; TCRdb designates TRBD2, a call that cannot be tested without DNA. Germline CDR1 and CDR2: LNHDA and SQIVND (reference sequence). This CDR3 has 18 amino acids.